The T cell receptor (beta chain) under discussion was sequenced for a study of blood T cell repertoires in COVID-19. Across the study: The United States, Italy and Spain supplied acute and convalescent COVID-19 samples. Sources were T cells, B-cell-depleted T cells, or PBMCs; the material itself was cDNA or gDNA.

Seattle patient enrollment occurred during active infection, with longitudinal follow-up thereafter. The CDR3 extends over 18 amino acids. V dropped 4 bases and J dropped 5; count of bases not matched to a gene: 11. Germline V CDR1 and CDR2: MNHNS, SASEGT. In the original analysis: Reference gene primer amplification yielded estimated nucleated cell counts. Profiling relied on immunoSEQ multiplex PCR, and the TCRdb table lists in-frame clones only, not all of them. V and J calls and clone size follow that table, whereas D and trimming were derived from the DNA. The sample has over 15,000 clones; about 89% are singletons.

The chain is built from TRBV6-1 and TRBJ2-3; 14 nucleotides agree with TRBD2. Sequenced sample: peripheral blood. The origin of this receptor is a woman at least 80 years old with COVID-19, enrolled during active disease. The CDR3 loop reads CASSAGLTSGGARDTQYF. The CDR3 DNA sequence: TGTGCCAGCAGTGCGGGATTGACTAGCGGGGGGGCTAGAGATACGCAGTATTTT.